Presented here are 3 T cell receptor beta chains from one specimen sequenced in a study of T cell responses to AZD1222 COVID-19 vaccine. TCRdb's table, derived via immunoSEQ multiplex PCR, lists solely in-frame clones and lacks some. The sample lists under 60,000 clones; about 81% were seen once. Sequencing was performed on peripheral blood, taken on day 0 of AZD1222 vaccination. These receptor sequences come from an adult in good health.

CDR3 nucleotides: TGCGCCAGCAGTCCGTCGGTTGGCAGCTCATCGGGCAATCAGCCCCAGCATTTT. Translating it yields CASSPSVGSSSGNQPQHF. V is TRBV23-1 and J is TRBJ1-5; D is unresolved. TRBV23-1 falls under the ORF class, with uncertain function. This CDR3 region has 18 residues. V was shortened by 4 bases and J by 2 bases, with 21 bases between the two germline ends.

The chain carries TRBV28 and TRBJ2-3, with a tentative D call TRBD2 (5 bases). Germline V gene lookup returns CDR1 MDHEN and CDR2 SYDVKM. The CDR3 totals 17 residues. Trimming took off 5 bases at V and 10 bases at J, with 28 bases between the two ends. CDR3 residues: CASSPRLSTPRSSAQYF. The CDR3 nucleotides read TGTGCCAGCAGTCCTCGACTATCTACCCCGAGGTCGAGTGCGCAGTATTTT.

The V gene is TRBV28, the J gene TRBJ1-5; D is ambiguous. This CDR3 contains 15 residues. The germline V and J ends were trimmed by 5 bases and 0 bases, with 11 bases remaining between them. Germline V gene lookup returns CDR1 MDHEN and CDR2 SYDVKM. In DNA form, the CDR3 reads TGTGCCAGCAGTCCGACCCTAGATAGCAATCAGCCCCAGCATTTT. Translating it yields CASSPTLDSNQPQHF.